This section outlines one T cell receptor beta chain sequence together with its context. Profiling relied on immunoSEQ multiplex PCR, and the TCRdb table lists in-frame clones only, not all of them. This sample carries over 50,000 clones, around four fifths of them seen once, and the ten largest clones take more than 13%. Deletions cut 1 base from V and 4 bases from J, with 17 bases between. Germline lookup yields CDR1 SGHVS and CDR2 FNYEAQ. This CDR3 has 17 amino acids. These data belong to a study of blood T cell repertoires in COVID-19. The genes are TRBV7-6 and TRBJ1-5; D not resolved. The source is a human donor in a cohort sampled during active COVID-19. Sequencing input: peripheral blood. The CDR3 nucleotides are TGTGCCAGCAGCTTAGTGGCGGGGTTAGGAAATAATCAGCCCCAGCATTTT. It specifies CASSLVAGLGNNQPQHF.